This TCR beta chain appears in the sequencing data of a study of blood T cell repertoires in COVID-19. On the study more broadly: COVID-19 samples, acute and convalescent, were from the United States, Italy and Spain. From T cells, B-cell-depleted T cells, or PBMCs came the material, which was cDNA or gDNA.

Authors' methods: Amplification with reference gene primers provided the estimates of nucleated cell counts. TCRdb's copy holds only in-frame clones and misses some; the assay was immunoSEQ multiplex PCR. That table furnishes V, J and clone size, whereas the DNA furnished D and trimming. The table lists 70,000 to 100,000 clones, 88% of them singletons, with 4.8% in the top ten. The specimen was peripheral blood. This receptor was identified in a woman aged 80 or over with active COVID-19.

CDR3 protein: CASNQREGETQYF. In nucleotides, the CDR3 is TGTGCCAGCAACCAACGAGAGGGAGAGACCCAGTACTTC. V is TRBV27 and J is TRBJ2-5; D may be TRBD2 (5 bases). V was pared by 7 bases and J by 4 bases, with 13 bases between. The length of the CDR3 is 13 residues. Per germline, CDR1 MNHEY and CDR2 SMNVEV (reference sequence).